This TCR beta chain was profiled in a study of blood T cell repertoires in COVID-19. Overall study: Some COVID-19 samples were acute and others convalescent; all came from the United States, Italy and Spain. From T cells, B-cell-depleted T cells, or PBMCs came the material, which was cDNA or gDNA.

Per the original data handling: Reference gene primer amplification gave nucleated cell count estimates. Some clones are missing from TCRdb's copy, which holds only in-frame ones; the method was immunoSEQ multiplex PCR. V, J and clone size are those of that table, while D and trimming were read from the DNA. The sample records roughly 120,000 clones, approximately 80% being singletons. Trimming cost V 3 bases and J 1 base; bases outside gene matches: 6. Per the germline V gene, CDR1 is SGHTA and CDR2 is FQGNSA. The CDR3 contains 16 residues. This chain connects TRBV7-2 to TRBJ2-3; 8 nucleotides align to TRBD2. The TCR was taken from a woman aged 55-70 years with acute or convalescent COVID-19. Specimen: peripheral blood. The CDR3 is CASSFGGGRGTDTQYF. CDR3 bases: TGTGCCAGCAGCTTCGGGGGGGGTCGAGGCACAGATACGCAGTATTTT.